One sample yielded the 4 T cell receptor beta chains listed below, sequenced in a study of blood T cell repertoires in COVID-19. Profiled with immunoSEQ multiplex PCR; TCRdb holds only in-frame clones, not every one. The data contain about 140,000 clones, over 60% of them seen just once; the ten biggest clones take up 3.5% to 5%. Sequenced input: peripheral blood. The receptors were sampled from an elderly woman with active or convalescent COVID-19.

The chain combines TRBV15 with TRBJ1-4; 7 bases map to TRBD1. This CDR3 region has 15 residues. Germline-derived CDR1 and CDR2 are LNHNV and YYDKDF (reference sequence). V lost 3 bases, J lost 4 bases, and 5 bases stayed unmatched. CDR3 in DNA: TGTGCCACCAGCAGGGGGCGACAGGGTAATGAAAAACTGTTTTTT. This gives the protein CATSRGRQGNEKLFF. The whole variable domain, remainder taken from reference TRBV15 and TRBJ1-4, is DAMVIQNPRYQVTQFGKPVTLSCSQTLNHNVMYWYQQKSSQAPKLLFHYYDKDFNNEADTPDNFQSRRPNTSFCFLDIRSPGLGDTAMYLCATSRGRQGNEKLFFGSGTQLSVL.

The rearrangement joins TRBV6-5 to TRBJ1-5; unclear D gene. The CDR3 has 12 amino acids. The germline V and J ends were trimmed by 4 bases and 4 bases, with 5 bases remaining between them. CDR1 and CDR2 (germline): MNHEY, SVGAGI. This chain's CDR3 is CASSFQNQPQHF. The DNA of the CDR3 is TGTGCCAGCAGTTTCCAGAATCAGCCCCAGCATTTT.

J is TRBJ2-1 and V is TRBV4-3; 7 bases agree with TRBD1. Germline V CDR1 and CDR2: LGHNA, YSLEER. The CDR3 loop spans 16 amino acids. V lost 5 bases and J lost 7; bases outside the gene matches: 14. The CDR3 sequence is CASSNKTGHRGNEQFF. The CDR3 DNA reads TGCGCCAGCAGCAACAAGACAGGGCACCGGGGTAATGAGCAGTTCTTC.

V and J are TRBV9 and TRBJ2-5; D not resolved. V dropped 0 bases and J dropped 3 bases, with 9 bases sitting between them. CDR1 is SGDLS, CDR2 YYNGEE, per germline. This CDR3 spans 14 amino acids. This CDR3 reads CASSVALSEETQYF. In DNA form, the CDR3 reads TGTGCCAGCAGCGTAGCTCTCAGCGAAGAGACCCAGTACTTC.